This record covers a single T cell receptor beta chain. The antigen remains unidentified. This sample was taken from a study of Tregs in tolerant kidney transplant recipients. Sequencing used immunoSEQ multiplex PCR; TCRdb keeps in-frame clones, though not all of them. The sample yields about 50,000 clones, roughly 87% seen once. Recipients received nonmyeloablative bone marrow transplants from related graft donors, with transient mixed chimerism. Unstimulated regulatory T cells (CD4+CD25+CD127-), CD4+CD25- non-regulatory cells, CD4 and CD8 cells were FACS-sorted from thawed PBMCs. Points from the study as a whole: Expanding Tregs on activated donor B cells appeared to best identify donor-specific TCRbeta clones.

Material: CD8+ T cells from blood (PBMCs), obtained 12 months after the transplant. This receptor was identified in a human patient who received a combined kidney and bone marrow transplant. Among the T cells, some may be from the graft donor.

The CDR3 nucleotides read TGTGCCAGCAGCGTGGGGACTTTCCTACGGACAGATACGCAGTATTTT. Amino acids: CASSVGTFLRTDTQYF. The rearrangement links TRBV9 to TRBJ2-3; perhaps TRBD2 as D (6 bases). The germline V and J ends were trimmed by 2 bases and 3 bases, with 16 bases remaining between them. Germline V gene data show CDR1 as SGDLS and CDR2 as YYNGEE. The CDR3 loop spans 16 amino acids.